The clone carrying this T cell receptor (beta chain) was counted a single time. Its antigen is undetermined. One junction end does not reproduce the germline sequence, and a read error may be involved. The treatment: roughly 10-day PBMC culture with coronavirus spike peptide pools or control peptides (ViraFEST assay). Wells contained roughly 2 million PBMCs each, and these were cultured with roughly 11 IU/ml IL-2 and roughly 9.6 ug/ml peptide pools. It was after roughly nine days of culture that CD4+ T cells were isolated by negative selection. This specimen comes from a study of vaccination and CD4 T cells after COVID-19. Germline V gives CDR1 SGHRS, CDR2 YFSETQ. The CDR3 loop spans 14 amino acids. At the Johns Hopkins FTIC core, DNA taken from cultured CD4+ T cells was sequenced by way of the Oncomine TCR Beta short-read assay. Each CDR3 protein gets one entry after TCRdb re-called the PCR reads with MiXCR. The sample lists roughly 12,000 distinct CDR3 sequences, 50% to 75% occurring once.

The chain joins TRBV5-1 to TRBJ1-4, with a weak D call TRBD1 (6 bases). Sequenced material: CD4+ T cells from blood, cultured in vitro. The TCR originated in a human donor who had recovered from COVID-19. CDR3 protein: CASTLGGSSEKLFF. In nucleotides, the CDR3 is TGCGCCAGCACCTTGGGGGGCTCAAGCGAAAAACTGTTTTTT.